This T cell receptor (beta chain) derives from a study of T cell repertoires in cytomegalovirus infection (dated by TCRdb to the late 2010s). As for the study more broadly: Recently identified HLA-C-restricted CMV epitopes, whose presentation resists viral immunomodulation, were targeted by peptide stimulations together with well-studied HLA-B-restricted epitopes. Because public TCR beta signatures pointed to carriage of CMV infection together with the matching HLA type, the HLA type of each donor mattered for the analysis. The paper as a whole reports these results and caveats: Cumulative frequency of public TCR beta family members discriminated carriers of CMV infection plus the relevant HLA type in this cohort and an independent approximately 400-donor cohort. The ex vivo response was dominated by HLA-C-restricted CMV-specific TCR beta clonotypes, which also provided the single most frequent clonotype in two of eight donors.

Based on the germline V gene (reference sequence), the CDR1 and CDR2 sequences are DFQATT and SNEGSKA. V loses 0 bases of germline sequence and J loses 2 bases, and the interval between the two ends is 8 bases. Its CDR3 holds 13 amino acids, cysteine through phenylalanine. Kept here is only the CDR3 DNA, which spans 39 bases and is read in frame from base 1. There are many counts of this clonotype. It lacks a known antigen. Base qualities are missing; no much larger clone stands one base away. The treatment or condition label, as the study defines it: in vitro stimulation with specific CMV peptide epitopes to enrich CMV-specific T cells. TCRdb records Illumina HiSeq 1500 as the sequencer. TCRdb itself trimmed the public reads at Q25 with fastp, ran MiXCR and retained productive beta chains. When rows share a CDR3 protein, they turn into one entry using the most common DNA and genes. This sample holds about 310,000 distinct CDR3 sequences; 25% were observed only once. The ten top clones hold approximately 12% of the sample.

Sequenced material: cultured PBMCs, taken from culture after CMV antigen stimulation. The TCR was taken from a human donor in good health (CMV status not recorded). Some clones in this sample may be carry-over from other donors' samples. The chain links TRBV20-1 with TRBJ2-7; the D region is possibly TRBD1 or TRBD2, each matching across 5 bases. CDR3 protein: CSARDVGAYEQYF. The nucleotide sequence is TGCAGTGCTAGAGACGTGGGGGCCTACGAGCAGTACTTC.